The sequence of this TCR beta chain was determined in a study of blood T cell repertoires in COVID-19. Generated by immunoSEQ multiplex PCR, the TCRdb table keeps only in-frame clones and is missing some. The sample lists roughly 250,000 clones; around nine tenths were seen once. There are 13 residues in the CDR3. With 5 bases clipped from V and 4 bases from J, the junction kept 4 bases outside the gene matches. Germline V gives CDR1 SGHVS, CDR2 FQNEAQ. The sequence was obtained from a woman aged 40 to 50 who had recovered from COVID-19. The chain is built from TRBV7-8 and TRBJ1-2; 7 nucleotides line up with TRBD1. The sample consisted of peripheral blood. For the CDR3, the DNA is TGTGCCAGCAGCGGTCGGACAGGCTATGGCTACACCTTC. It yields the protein CASSGRTGYGYTF.